These 29 T cell receptor beta chains came from one sample sequenced in a study of cytomegalovirus exposure and HLA in healthy donors. The PCR was carried out with 60 Vbeta primers and 13 Jbeta primers. Sequencing was performed with immunoSEQ multiplex PCR; in TCRdb, only in-frame clones are kept and a portion is missing. The sample lists roughly 180,000 clones, about 82% seen once, with about 1.9% in the top ten. Sequenced input: PBMCs. Receptors were obtained from a woman aged 30 to 39 in good health and CMV-seronegative.

The rearrangement links TRBV21-1 to TRBJ1-5; TRBD1 is the table's D call, not checked against the DNA. TRBV21-1 is labeled a pseudogene. The CDR3 sequence is 21 residues long. The chain's CDR3 is CASSKWGPGQGGKKKNQPQHF. The CDR3 DNA follows: TGTGCCAGCAGCAAATGGGGACCGGGACAGGGGGGGAAAAAGAAGAATCAGCCCCAGCATTTT.

The genes are TRBV2 and TRBJ1-2, with 8 bases aligning to TRBD1. CDR1 SNHLY and CDR2 FYNNEI come from the germline V gene. The trim removed 2 bases at V and 4 bases at J, leaving 3 bases unmatched. The CDR3 length is 14 residues. The CDR3 is CASSELRGLYGYTF. The CDR3 nucleotides read TGTGCCAGCAGTGAACTCAGGGGGCTCTATGGCTACACCTTC. The full variable domain, with the rest looked up from reference TRBV2 and TRBJ1-2, is EPEVTQTPSHQVTQMGQEVILRCVPISNHLYFYWYRQILGQKVEFLVSFYNNEISEKSEIFDDQFSVERPDGSNFTLKIRSTKLEDSAMYFCASSELRGLYGYTFGSGTRLTVV.

This sequence joins TRBV18 and TRBJ1-2, with D possibly TRBD1 on 6 matching bases. The CDR3 contains 16 residues. The V gene lost 0 bases and the J gene lost 2 bases, with 13 bases spanning the gap. Per germline, CDR1 KGHSH and CDR2 LQKENI. CDR3 sequence: CASSPPAGAVNYGYTF. CDR3 coding DNA: TGTGCCAGCTCACCACCGGCGGGGGCGGTGAACTATGGCTACACCTTC. The variable domain in full, completed from reference TRBV18 and TRBJ1-2, reads NAGVMQNPRHLVRRRGQEARLRCSPMKGHSHVYWYRQLPEEGLKFMVYLQKENIIDESGMPKERFSAEFPKEGPSILRIQQVVRGDSAAYFCASSPPAGAVNYGYTFGSGTRLTVV.

This rearrangement joins TRBV7-2 to TRBJ1-2; TRBD1 is a possible D gene (5 bases). V was trimmed by 5 bases and J by 7 bases, leaving 14 bases between them. Looked up from germline, CDR1 is SGHTA and CDR2 is FQGNSA. The CDR3 has 13 amino acids. This CDR3 is CASSLPHGGGYTF. CDR3 DNA: TGTGCCAGCAGCCTGCCCCACGGGGGTGGCTACACCTTC.

The V and J genes are TRBV21-1 and TRBJ2-5; the D call of TRBD2 is as the table states it, not checked on the DNA. TRBV21-1 is annotated as a pseudogene. This CDR3 has 18 residues. CDR3 in DNA: TGTGCCAGCAGCAAAGCGCTTGGCAAGCGAGGGCTACAAGAGACCCAGTACTTC. Residues: CASSKALGKRGLQETQYF.

About this clone itself: Other DNA sequences in this specimen translate into the identical CDR3. The chain combines TRBV18 with TRBJ1-1, with D possibly TRBD1 on 5 matching bases. CDR3 size: 13 residues. With 2 bases removed from V and 3 bases from J, the gap between germline ends came to 7 bases. The V gene's germline CDR1 is KGHSH and CDR2 LQKENI. The CDR3 region has the DNA TGTGCCAGCTCACCAACGGGGGACACTGAAGCTTTCTTT. This sequence encodes CASSPTGDTEAFF.

The chain employs TRBV27 and TRBJ2-3, with 12 positions matching TRBD2. Losses at the gene ends were 5 bases for V and 2 bases for J; bases not matched to a gene: 8. This CDR3 region has 17 residues. CDR1 is MNHEY and CDR2 is SMNVEV in the germline V gene (reference sequence). CDR3 residues: CASSVWTSGEYTDTQYF. The CDR3 nucleotides are TGTGCCAGCAGTGTATGGACTAGCGGGGAGTACACAGATACGCAGTATTTT.

The gene calls are TRBV9 and TRBJ2-2, with D possibly TRBD2 on 7 matching bases. There are 16 residues in the CDR3. The V end was cut by 1 base, the J end by 4 bases, with 14 bases between. Germline V CDR1 and CDR2: SGDLS, YYNGEE. The CDR3 sequence: CASSVKGGPTTGELFF. The CDR3 DNA reads as TGTGCCAGCAGCGTAAAGGGGGGGCCAACCACCGGGGAGCTGTTTTTT. The full variable domain, in which reference TRBV9 and TRBJ2-2 provide the parts outside the CDR3, is DSGVTQTPKHLITATGQRVTLRCSPRSGDLSVYWYQQSLDQGLQFLIQYYNGEERAKGNILERFSAQQFPDLHSELNLSSLELGDSALYFCASSVKGGPTTGELFFGEGSRLTVL.

This chain links TRBV6-1 with TRBJ2-7, with D perhaps TRBD1 (6 bases). Germline CDR1 reads MNHNS; CDR2 reads SASEGT. The CDR3 covers 13 residues. The V end was cut by 2 bases, the J end by 7 bases, with 12 bases between. The CDR3 loop reads CASSEHTRGEQYF. CDR3 coding DNA: TGTGCCAGCAGTGAACACACCAGGGGAGAGCAGTACTTC.

The CDR3 loop is CATSRGHPPGSGNTIYF. The CDR3 DNA sequence: TGTGCCACCAGCAGAGGTCATCCTCCGGGGTCCGGAAACACCATATATTTT. The gene calls are TRBV15 and TRBJ1-3, with D unresolved. CDR1 and CDR2 from the germline V gene are LNHNV and YYDKDF (reference sequence). CDR3 length: 17 residues. Trimming took off 1 base at V and 4 bases at J, with 17 bases between the two ends.

The V call is TRBV7-6, the J call TRBJ2-7; D possibly corresponds to TRBD1 (6 bases). The V end was cut by 5 bases, the J end by 6 bases, with 20 bases between. Looked up from germline, CDR1 is SGHVS and CDR2 is FNYEAQ. CDR3 length: 15 residues. The CDR3 is CASSPNVWTEIEQYF. The CDR3 nucleotides read TGTGCCAGCAGCCCCAACGTATGGACAGAAATCGAGCAGTACTTC.

By sample share, this clone is medium-sized. CDR3 sequence reads: CSVDRGGDYTEAFF. The CDR3 nucleotides read TGCAGCGTTGATCGGGGGGGGGATTACACTGAAGCTTTCTTT. The genes are TRBV29-1 and TRBJ1-1; D may be TRBD1 (5 bases). CDR1 SQVTM and CDR2 ANQGSEA come from the germline V gene. Trimming shortened V by 3 bases and J by 3 bases, and 14 bases separated the two germline ends. The CDR3 totals 14 residues.

The chain recombines TRBV9 with TRBJ1-1; D uncertain. The length of the CDR3 is 15 residues. The ends were cut back, 3 bases at V and 1 base at J, with 13 bases in the middle. Germline lookup yields CDR1 SGDLS and CDR2 YYNGEE. The chain's CDR3 is CASSGGRGTNTEAFF. Written as DNA, the CDR3 is TGTGCCAGCAGCGGAGGCAGAGGAACGAACACTGAAGCTTTCTTT.

The chain joins TRBV2 to TRBJ1-2; TRBD1 matches 10 bases. After removal of 5 bases from V and 8 bases from J, the junction contained 14 bases not matched to a gene. The length of the CDR3 is 16 residues. Germline V lookup: CDR1 SNHLY, CDR2 FYNNEI. The CDR3 region is CASSPRLQWTGGGYTF. CDR3 DNA: TGTGCCAGCAGTCCTCGGCTACAATGGACAGGGGGGGGCTACACCTTC.

The rearrangement joins TRBV7-2 to TRBJ1-1; D remains ambiguous. Per germline, CDR1 SGHTA and CDR2 FQGNSA. This CDR3 has 16 amino acids. Trimming removed 1 base at V and 1 base at J, with 13 bases between. The CDR3 nucleotides read TGTGCCAGCAGCTTAGACCGGGTTGCGGGGAACACTGAAGCTTTCTTT. This gives the protein CASSLDRVAGNTEAFF.

There are a few counts of this clone. J is TRBJ2-7 and V is TRBV5-4; 11 bases align to TRBD1. Germline V CDR1 and CDR2: SGHNT, YYREEE (reference sequence). The V segment lost 5 bases and the J segment 6 bases; nucleotides outside the gene matches: 10. The CDR3 has 15 amino acids. The CDR3 reads CASSFPGQGVGEQYF. The CDR3 bases are TGTGCCAGCAGTTTTCCGGGACAGGGGGTGGGCGAGCAGTACTTC. The whole variable domain, remainder taken from reference TRBV5-4 and TRBJ2-7, is ETGVTQSPTHLIKTRGQQVTLRCSSQSGHNTVSWYQQALGQGPQFIFQYYREEENGRGNFPPRFSGLQFPNYSSELNVNALELDDSALYLCASSFPGQGVGEQYFGPGTRLTVT.

The chain is built from TRBV5-4 and TRBJ2-7, with D perhaps matching TRBD1 (5 bases). This CDR3 has 12 residues. V dropped 0 bases and J dropped 4 bases, with 5 bases sitting between them. The germline gives CDR1 SGHNT, CDR2 YYREEE (reference sequence). Here the CDR3 DNA reads TGTGCCAGCAGCTTGGACAGGTACGAGCAGTACTTC. Translating it yields CASSLDRYEQYF.

This rearrangement joins TRBV19 to TRBJ1-5, with TRBD1 as a possible D gene (5 bases). Between the trimmed V and J ends, which lost 6 bases and 7 bases, there was a span of 16 bases. Germline assignment: CDR1 LNHDA and CDR2 SQIVND (reference sequence). CDR3 length: 14 amino acids. The CDR3 coding sequence is TGTGCCAGTAGAAAACAGGAGATTCGACAGCCCCAGCATTTT. Translation gives CASRKQEIRQPQHF.

This clone has just one count. The genes are TRBV7-6 and TRBJ2-7; 8 bases match TRBD2. Germline V gene lookup returns CDR1 SGHVS and CDR2 FNYEAQ. The CDR3 contains 17 residues. J lost 5 bases, V lost 2 bases, and 14 bases had no gene match. Here the CDR3 DNA reads TGTGCCAGCAGCTTATTGGGCTACGGGGGGGCGGTAAACGAGCAGTACTTC. Translating gives CASSLLGYGGAVNEQYF.

The V call is TRBV7-2, the J call TRBJ1-6, with D maybe TRBD1 (5 bases). Germline V CDR1 and CDR2: SGHTA, FQGNSA. V lost 3 bases and J 5 bases, leaving 14 bases between the germline ends. CDR3 size: 16 residues. CDR3 sequence reads: CASSFGAAGHNSPLHF. CDR3 DNA: TGTGCCAGCAGCTTTGGGGCAGCGGGGCATAATTCACCCCTCCACTTT. The full variable domain, rest sourced from reference TRBV7-2 and TRBJ1-6, is GAGVSQSPSNKVTEKGKDVELRCDPISGHTALYWYRQSLGQGLEFLIYFQGNSAPDKSGLPSDRFSAERTGGSVSTLTIQRTQQEDSAVYLCASSFGAAGHNSPLHFGNGTRLTVT.

This chain joins TRBV5-1 and TRBJ2-1, with D possibly being TRBD1 (6 bases). The germline V gene encodes CDR1 SGHRS and CDR2 YFSETQ. The CDR3 spans 13 residues. With 0 bases removed from V and 6 bases from J, the gap between germline ends came to 7 bases. DNA for the CDR3: TGCGCCAGCAGCTTGGCAGGGGTCAATGAGCAGTTCTTC. Its protein is CASSLAGVNEQFF.

The V and J genes are TRBV5-6 and TRBJ2-7, with D maybe TRBD2 (6 bases). CDR1 is SGHDT, CDR2 YYEEEE, per germline. V was trimmed by 4 bases and J by 4 bases, leaving 15 bases between them. The CDR3 length is 14 residues. The CDR3 bases are TGTGCCAGCAGCCCGAATTGGGGGGATTACGAGCAGTACTTC. Protein sequence: CASSPNWGDYEQYF.

The genes are TRBV19 and TRBJ2-4; TRBD1 agrees at 8 bases. Trimming at V came to 5 bases and at J to 0 bases, leaving 18 bases not matched to a gene. The CDR3 extends over 20 amino acids. Germline V CDR1 and CDR2: LNHDA, SQIVND (reference sequence). In nucleotides, the CDR3 is TGTGCCAGTAGTGTGGGACAGGAGTTCTCCCTTCATGTAGCCAAAAACATTCAGTACTTC. This translates into CASSVGQEFSLHVAKNIQYF.

The chain couples TRBV27 to TRBJ1-5; a possible D gene is TRBD1 (6 bases). The CDR3 is made up of 13 amino acids. CDR1 and CDR2 (germline): MNHEY, SMNVEV (reference sequence). The germline V and J ends were trimmed by 7 bases and 9 bases, with 16 bases remaining between them. Here the CDR3 DNA reads TGTGCCAGCACCTCGGGACACGGGCGGCCCCAGCATTTT. It translates to CASTSGHGRPQHF.

This clone has just one count. This chain joins TRBV15 and TRBJ1-6; maybe TRBD1 (5 bases). The CDR3 contains 18 residues. Germline CDR1 reads LNHNV; CDR2 reads YYDKDF (reference sequence). With 0 bases removed from V and 10 bases from J, the gap between germline ends came to 22 bases. CDR3 DNA sequence: TGTGCCACCAGCAGAGATCGGGGGTACGGGAGTCTGGGATCACCCCTCCACTTT. Its protein is CATSRDRGYGSLGSPLHF.

The rearrangement links TRBV11-2 to TRBJ2-2; 8 positions match TRBD1. The CDR3 totals 18 residues. Germline V gene data show CDR1 as SGHAT and CDR2 as FQNNGV. The V and J ends lost 3 bases and 5 bases, in that order; junction bases with no gene match: 14. CDR3 sequence (DNA): TGTGCCAGCAGCTTTCCGACGAGTCAGGGGGCGAGGACCGGGGAGCTGTTTTTT. Encoded protein: CASSFPTSQGARTGELFF.

The V call is TRBV11-3, the J call TRBJ2-7; D is ambiguous. The CDR3 extends over 13 amino acids. Trimming took off 7 bases at V and 3 bases at J, with 13 bases between the two ends. The germline V gene encodes CDR1 SGHNT and CDR2 YENEEA. The CDR3, as DNA: TGTGCCAGCACCGACACCTTTGGCTACGAGCAGTACTTC. Its translation: CASTDTFGYEQYF.

J is TRBJ2-5 and V is TRBV10-1; tentatively, D is TRBD2 (5 bases). Trimming stripped 5 bases from V and 4 bases from J, with 35 bases between. Germline assignment: CDR1 WNHNN and CDR2 SYGVQD (reference sequence). The CDR3 length is 21 residues. The CDR3 spells CASSYPRLRPSSREPPETQYF. The CDR3 DNA reads as TGCGCCAGCAGTTACCCACGCCTACGCCCCTCCTCGAGGGAGCCCCCAGAGACCCAGTACTTC.

This clone was counted only a few times. The chain has TRBV11-1 and TRBJ1-5; 7 positions match TRBD1. J was trimmed by 0 bases and V by 5 bases; bases with no gene match: 4. Germline CDR1 is SGHAT and CDR2 is FQDESV (reference sequence). The CDR3 is 15 amino acids. CDR3 nucleotide sequence: TGTGCCAGCAGCCCGGGGACAGCTAGCAATCAGCCCCAGCATTTT. This translates into CASSPGTASNQPQHF. The full variable domain, its missing parts supplied by reference TRBV11-1 and TRBJ1-5, is EAEVAQSPRYKITEKSQAVAFWCDPISGHATLYWYRQILGQGPELLVQFQDESVVDDSQLPKDRFSAERLKGVDSTLKIQPAELGDSAMYLCASSPGTASNQPQHFGDGTRLSIL.